The 13 T cell receptor beta chains in this list originate from one sample, sequenced in a study of siplizumab effects on memory and regulatory T cells. Profiling relied on immunoSEQ multiplex PCR, and the TCRdb table lists in-frame clones only, not all of them. The table shows under 100,000 clones, with approximately 90% occurring only once. Sequenced input: Tregs sorted from blood. The source of these receptors is a human donor in good health.

V is TRBV5-1 and J is TRBJ1-3, with D unresolved. This CDR3 has 13 amino acids. Germline loops: CDR1 SGHRS, CDR2 YFSETQ. V was clipped by 7 bases and J by 3 bases, with 11 bases between them. In DNA form, the CDR3 reads TGCGCCAGCTACGATGGGATTGGAAACACCATATATTTT. Residues: CASYDGIGNTIYF.

This chain links TRBV5-1 with TRBJ1-4; TRBD1 is a possible D gene (5 bases). Trimming pared 4 bases from V and 4 bases from J, leaving 20 bases between. Germline CDR1 is SGHRS and CDR2 is YFSETQ. The CDR3 has 17 residues. CDR3 amino acids: CASSNPGGEPFNEKLFF. The DNA of the CDR3 is TGCGCCAGCAGCAATCCCGGGGGGGAGCCTTTTAATGAAAAACTGTTTTTT.

Note on this clone: Within the sample, other DNA sequences also encode this same CDR3. The genes are TRBV7-9 and TRBJ2-3, with D unclear. The CDR3 totals 12 residues. Trimming cost V 5 bases and J 2 bases, with 5 bases left between them. Germline loops: CDR1 SEHNR, CDR2 FQNEAQ (reference sequence). The CDR3: CASSPDTDTQYF. The CDR3, as DNA: TGTGCCAGCAGCCCGGACACAGATACGCAGTATTTT.

This chain links TRBV2 with TRBJ1-2; 11 positions match TRBD1. V dropped 4 bases and J dropped 8; count of bases not matched to a gene: 6. This CDR3 contains 14 residues. Germline assignment: CDR1 SNHLY and CDR2 FYNNEI. The CDR3 coding sequence is TGTGCCAGCAGTGGGATGGACAGGGGGCGAGGCTACACCTTC. Protein product: CASSGMDRGRGYTF. The full variable domain, in which reference TRBV2 and TRBJ1-2 provide the parts outside the CDR3, is EPEVTQTPSHQVTQMGQEVILRCVPISNHLYFYWYRQILGQKVEFLVSFYNNEISEKSEIFDDQFSVERPDGSNFTLKIRSTKLEDSAMYFCASSGMDRGRGYTFGSGTRLTVV.

This clone was counted between two and nine times. V and J are TRBV7-9 and TRBJ2-1; 9 bases are shared with TRBD1. Trimming at V came to 5 bases and at J to 12 bases, leaving 20 bases not matched to a gene. The CDR3 has 17 amino acids. Germline CDR1 is SEHNR and CDR2 is FQNEAQ (reference sequence). The CDR3 nucleotides are TGTGCCAGCAGCCAACCGGGACAGGGTAAGAAGTCTGGTCCGCAGTTCTTC. Translation gives CASSQPGQGKKSGPQFF.

J is TRBJ2-3 and V is TRBV9; no firm D call. Trimming took 0 bases from V and 1 from J, leaving 6 bases between them. From germline, CDR1 is SGDLS and CDR2 YYNGEE. The CDR3 is 14 amino acids. CDR3 protein: CASSVDEGTDTQYF. CDR3 in DNA: TGTGCCAGCAGCGTAGATGAAGGCACAGATACGCAGTATTTT.

V is TRBV5-1 and J is TRBJ1-2; possibly TRBD1 for D (6 bases). The CDR3 is 13 amino acids. Germline V gene data show CDR1 as SGHRS and CDR2 as YFSETQ. V was shortened by 3 bases and J by 3 bases, with 9 bases between the two germline ends. The CDR3 spells CASSWEGDYGYTF. CDR3 coding DNA: TGCGCCAGCAGCTGGGAGGGGGACTATGGCTACACCTTC.

J is TRBJ2-7 and V is TRBV29-1; D is uncertain. The V and J ends lost 5 bases and 0 bases respectively, with 11 bases between them. CDR1 and CDR2 (germline): SQVTM, ANQGSEA. The CDR3 loop spans 13 amino acids. The CDR3 nucleotides read TGCAGCGTTTTGGGCAGAGTCTCCTACGAGCAGTACTTC. The encoded protein is CSVLGRVSYEQYF.

The chain is built from TRBV19 and TRBJ2-2, with 7 bases fitting TRBD1. Trimming removed 6 bases from V and 2 bases from J; junction bases left unmatched: 3. The CDR3 covers 14 residues. CDR1 is LNHDA and CDR2 is SQIVND in the germline V gene (reference sequence). CDR3 in amino acids: CASRSGGNTGELFF. For the CDR3, the DNA is TGTGCCAGTAGGTCAGGGGGAAACACCGGGGAGCTGTTTTTT.

This chain joins TRBV19 and TRBJ1-5; no firm D call. The ends were cut back, 6 bases at V and 10 bases at J, with 16 bases in the middle. The CDR3 sequence is 13 residues long. Per the germline V gene, CDR1 is LNHDA and CDR2 is SQIVND (reference sequence). The CDR3 sequence: CASRVGGPHPQHF. Here the CDR3 DNA reads TGTGCCAGTAGAGTCGGAGGGCCCCACCCCCAGCATTTT.

CDR3: CASSLYGTSVYNEQFF. The CDR3 DNA reads TGCGCCAGCAGCTTGTATGGGACTAGCGTTTACAATGAGCAGTTCTTC. The chain uses TRBV5-1 and TRBJ2-1, with 10 nucleotides matching TRBD2. This CDR3 is 16 amino acids long. Germline CDR1 and CDR2: SGHRS and YFSETQ. J gave up 4 bases and V 1 base, and 5 bases lay outside the gene matches.

The gene calls are TRBV18 and TRBJ2-2; 8 bases are a match to TRBD1. The CDR3 is 15 residues long. Per the germline V gene, CDR1 is KGHSH and CDR2 is LQKENI. The ends lost 7 bases at V and 1 base at J; junction bases unmatched: 5. The DNA of the CDR3 is TGTGCCAGCTTACGGACAGGGATGAACACCGGGGAGCTGTTTTTT. Protein: CASLRTGMNTGELFF. Full variable domain (outside the CDR3, taken from reference TRBV18 and TRBJ2-2): NAGVMQNPRHLVRRRGQEARLRCSPMKGHSHVYWYRQLPEEGLKFMVYLQKENIIDESGMPKERFSAEFPKEGPSILRIQQVVRGDSAAYFCASLRTGMNTGELFFGEGSRLTVL.

V is TRBV5-1 and J is TRBJ1-3, with D tentatively TRBD1 (5 bases). This CDR3 is 13 amino acids long. Trimming removed 4 bases at V and 5 bases at J, with 10 bases between. Germline CDR1 is SGHRS and CDR2 is YFSETQ. CDR3 nucleotides: TGCGCCAGCAGCGGAGGGGTGAGAAACACCATATATTTT. Protein sequence: CASSGGVRNTIYF.